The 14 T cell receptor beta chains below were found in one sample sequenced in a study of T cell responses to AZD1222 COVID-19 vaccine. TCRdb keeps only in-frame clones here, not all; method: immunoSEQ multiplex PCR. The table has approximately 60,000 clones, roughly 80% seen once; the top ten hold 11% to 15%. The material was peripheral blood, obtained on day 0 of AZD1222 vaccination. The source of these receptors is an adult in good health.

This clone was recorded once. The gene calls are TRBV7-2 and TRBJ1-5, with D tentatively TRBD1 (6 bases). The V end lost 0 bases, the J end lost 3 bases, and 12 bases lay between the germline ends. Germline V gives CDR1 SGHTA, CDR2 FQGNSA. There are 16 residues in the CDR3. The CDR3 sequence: CASSLAGQGNNQPQHF. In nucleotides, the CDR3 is TGTGCCAGCAGCTTAGCTGGGCAGGGGAACAATCAGCCCCAGCATTTT.

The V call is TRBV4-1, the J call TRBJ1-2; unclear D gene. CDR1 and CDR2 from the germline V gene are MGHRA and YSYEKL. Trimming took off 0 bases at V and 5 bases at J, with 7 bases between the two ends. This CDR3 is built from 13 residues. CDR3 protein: CASSQDAGYGYTF. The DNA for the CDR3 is TGCGCCAGCAGCCAAGATGCCGGTTATGGCTACACCTTC.

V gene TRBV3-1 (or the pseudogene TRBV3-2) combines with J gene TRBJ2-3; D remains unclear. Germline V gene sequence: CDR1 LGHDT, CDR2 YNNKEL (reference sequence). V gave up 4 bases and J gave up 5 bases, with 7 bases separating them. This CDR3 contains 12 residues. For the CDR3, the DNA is TGTGCCAGCAGCCTTCTCTTAGATACGCAGTATTTT. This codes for CASSLLLDTQYF.

This chain's CDR3 is CASSASLGANTEAFF. DNA of the CDR3: TGTGCCAGCAGCGCCTCCCTAGGAGCGAACACTGAAGCTTTCTTT. The rearrangement joins TRBV9 to TRBJ1-1; D remains ambiguous. Germline V gene sequence: CDR1 SGDLS, CDR2 YYNGEE. This CDR3 spans 15 amino acids. The ends were cut back, 3 bases at V and 1 base at J, with 13 bases in the middle.

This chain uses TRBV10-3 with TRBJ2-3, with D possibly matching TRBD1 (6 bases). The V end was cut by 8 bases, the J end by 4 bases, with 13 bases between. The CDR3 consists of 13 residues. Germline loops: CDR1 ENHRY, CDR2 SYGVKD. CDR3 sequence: CAIGSRGADTQYF. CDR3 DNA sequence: TGTGCCATCGGGAGCAGGGGAGCAGATACGCAGTATTTT.

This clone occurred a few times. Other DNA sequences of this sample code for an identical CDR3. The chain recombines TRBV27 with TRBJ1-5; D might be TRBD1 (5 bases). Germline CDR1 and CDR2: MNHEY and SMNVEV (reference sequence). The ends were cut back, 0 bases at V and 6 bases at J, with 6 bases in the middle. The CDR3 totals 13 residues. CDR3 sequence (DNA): TGTGCCAGCAGTTTATCGGGGGGTCAGCCCCAGCATTTT. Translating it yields CASSLSGGQPQHF.

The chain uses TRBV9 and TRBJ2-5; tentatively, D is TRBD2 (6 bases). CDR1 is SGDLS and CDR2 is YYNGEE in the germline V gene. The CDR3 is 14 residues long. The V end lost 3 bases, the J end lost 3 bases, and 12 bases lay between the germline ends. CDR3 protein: CASSGGTHEETQYF. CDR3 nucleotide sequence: TGTGCCAGCAGCGGCGGGACGCACGAAGAGACCCAGTACTTC.

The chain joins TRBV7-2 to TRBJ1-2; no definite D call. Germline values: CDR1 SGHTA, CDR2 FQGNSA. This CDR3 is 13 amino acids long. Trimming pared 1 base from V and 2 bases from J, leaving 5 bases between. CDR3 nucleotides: TGTGCCAGCAGCTTAGATAAGAACTATGGCTACACCTTC. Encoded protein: CASSLDKNYGYTF.

This chain's CDR3 is CASSRQGDDIQYF. The CDR3 DNA reads as TGTGCCAGCAGTAGACAGGGGGACGACATTCAGTACTTC. The rearrangement joins TRBV5-4 to TRBJ2-4, with TRBD1 identical over 9 bases. V lost 5 bases, J lost 8 bases, and 5 bases stayed unmatched. The CDR3 extends over 13 amino acids. Germline CDR1 SGHNT, CDR2 YYREEE (reference sequence).

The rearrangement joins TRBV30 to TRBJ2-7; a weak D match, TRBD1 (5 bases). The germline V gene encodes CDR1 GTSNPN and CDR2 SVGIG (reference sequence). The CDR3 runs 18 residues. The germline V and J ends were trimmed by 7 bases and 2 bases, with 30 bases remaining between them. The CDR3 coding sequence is TGTGCCTCCACAGGCCACGGACGTTTTTGGCTTTTTACCTACGAGCAGTACTTC. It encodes CASTGHGRFWLFTYEQYF.

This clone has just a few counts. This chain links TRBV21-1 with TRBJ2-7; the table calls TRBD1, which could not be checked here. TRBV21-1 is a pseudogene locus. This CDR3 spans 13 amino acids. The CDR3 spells CASSRGRWIEQYF. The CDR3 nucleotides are TGTGCCAGCAGCAGGGGCAGGTGGATCGAGCAGTACTTC.

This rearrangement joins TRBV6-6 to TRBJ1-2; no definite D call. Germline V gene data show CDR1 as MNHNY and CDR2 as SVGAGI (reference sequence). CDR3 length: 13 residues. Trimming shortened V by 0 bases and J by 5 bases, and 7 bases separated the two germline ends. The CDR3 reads CASSYSDWYGYTF. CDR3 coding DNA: TGTGCCAGCAGTTACTCTGACTGGTATGGCTACACCTTC.

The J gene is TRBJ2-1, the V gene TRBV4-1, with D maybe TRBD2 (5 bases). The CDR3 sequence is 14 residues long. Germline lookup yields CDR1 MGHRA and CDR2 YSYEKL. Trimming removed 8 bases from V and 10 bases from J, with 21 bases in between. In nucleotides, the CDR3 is TGCGCCAGCGGCCTGGGCCGTGATAGAGGGGAGCAGTTCTTC. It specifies CASGLGRDRGEQFF.

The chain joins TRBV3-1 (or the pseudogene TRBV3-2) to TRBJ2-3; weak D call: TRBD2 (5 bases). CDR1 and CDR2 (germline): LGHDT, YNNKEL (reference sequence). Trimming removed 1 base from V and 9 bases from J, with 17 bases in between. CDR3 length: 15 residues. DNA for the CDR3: TGTGCCAGCAGCCAAGCGGCTAGCCAAGGCCTCACGCAGTATTTT. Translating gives CASSQAASQGLTQYF.